This record looks at one TCR beta chain sequence and its context. This sample is part of a study of CD8+CD57+ T cells in acquired aplastic anemia. The germline gives CDR1 SEHNR, CDR2 FQNEAQ (reference sequence). The length of the CDR3 is 15 residues. V was clipped by 4 bases and J by 2 bases, with 14 bases between them. CDR3 and TCR beta VDJ profiling relied on genomic DNA as the template. One entry per CDR3 protein, called by TCRdb with MiXCR from the reads. The sample has about 210,000 distinct CDR3 sequences, approximately 57% seen once. V and J are TRBV7-9 and TRBJ1-2, with a possible D match to TRBD1 (5 bases). This TCR was sampled from a human donor in good health. The sample taken for sequencing was sorted CD4+, CD8+, or CD8+CD57+ T cells (not recorded which) from PBMCs. CDR3 region: CASSSPREPNYGYTF. The CDR3 DNA is TGTGCCAGCAGCTCCCCCAGGGAACCCAACTATGGCTACACCTTC.